This paragraph covers one T cell receptor beta chain sequence. The antigen is not known. This record belongs to a study of long-term antiretroviral therapy in people with HIV. General study findings and limits: Within the repertoire, clones expanded before ART were dominant at all time points.

A minimum of one pre-ART and two post-ART PBMC samples existed for each donor. V gave up 4 bases and J gave up 7 bases, with 14 bases separating them. This CDR3 has 13 residues. Germline lookup yields CDR1 SEHNR and CDR2 FQNEAQ (reference sequence). Samples were assayed with immunoSEQ v3.0 at survey level. Method: immunoSEQ multiplex PCR; TCRdb's copy keeps in-frame clones and lacks some. The table records 30,000 to 40,000 clones, more than 75% of them present only once. This receptor was taken from a man between 18 and 35 years old with HIV. V is TRBV7-9 and J is TRBJ2-7; D gene uncertain. Here the sequenced sample was unsorted PBMCs, taken 1.9 years after starting antiretroviral therapy. The CDR3 DNA sequence: TGTGCCAGCAGCTCGAACTCGGCTGGGGAGCAGTACTTC. It yields the protein CASSSNSAGEQYF.